This T cell receptor beta chain was captured by sequencing in a study of siplizumab effects on memory and regulatory T cells. A note on this clone: Its antigen is still unknown.

General study results and limits: Siplizumab led to significantly less abundant alloreactive sequences that could be traced back to unstimulated CD4+ memory cells. Researchers could map only a minor fraction of alloreactive clones to unstimulated subsets. Siplizumab cultures yielded proliferating Tregs whose suppressive function was not confirmed.

Repertoires were generated with immunoSEQ multiplex PCR, while TCRdb's copy carries only in-frame clones and drops some. The data contain 90,000 to 120,000 clones, 85% to 95% of them singletons. The clonotype comes from a human donor in good health. The sequenced material came from Tregs sorted from blood.

CDR3 in amino acids: CASSLAYGVNYGYTF. The DNA for the CDR3 is TGCGCCAGCAGCTTGGCCTATGGGGTTAACTATGGCTACACCTTC. The rearrangement links TRBV5-1 to TRBJ1-2; D is ambiguous. Germline assignment: CDR1 SGHRS and CDR2 YFSETQ. This CDR3 has 15 residues. V was clipped by 0 bases and J by 1 base, with 10 bases between them.